The rows below give T cell receptor beta chains drawn from one sample of a study of blood T cell repertoires in COVID-19. Some clones are missing from TCRdb's copy, which holds only in-frame ones; the method was immunoSEQ multiplex PCR. The sample shows hundreds of thousands of clones, 70% to 90% of them seen only once. Input material: peripheral blood. These receptors were taken from a woman aged 50 to 60 with active or convalescent COVID-19. Each CDR3 is given with its conserved first and last residue. A D gene is named only where the DNA matches it firmly. Size values are once, few and many counts, or a class for expanded clones, and some rows have none.

>TRBJ2-1|few|TRBV7-2|.
CASSLESPNEQFF
TGTGCCAGCAGCTTAGAGAGCCCGAATGAGCAGTTCTTC
>TRBJ2-1|.|TRBV27|TRBD2
CASSSGLVLIDEQFF
TGTGCCAGCAGTTCGGGACTAGTCCTAATCGATGAGCAGTTCTTC
>TRBJ2-7|.|TRBV7-2|.
CASSLSGTRTVYEQYF
TGTGCCAGCAGCTTAAGCGGCACCCGAACAGTCTACGAGCAGTACTTC
>TRBJ2-2|.|TRBV6-2/TRBV6-3|.
CASSYGGTGELFF
TGTGCCAGCAGTTATGGGGGGACCGGGGAGCTGTTTTTT
>TRBJ1-2|few|TRBV4-1|.
CASSQVPAGLAGYTF
TGCGCCAGCAGCCAAGTACCTGCAGGGTTGGCTGGCTACACCTTC
>TRBJ1-5|.|TRBV11-2|.
CASSTTFEDNQPQHF
TGTGCCAGCAGCACAACTTTTGAGGACAATCAGCCCCAGCATTTT
>TRBJ2-7|.|TRBV30|TRBD1
CALGQGTHEQYF
TGTGCCTTAGGACAGGGGACCCACGAGCAGTACTTC
>TRBJ1-2|few|TRBV5-4|.
CASGSTLARTTGYTF
TGTGCCAGCGGGTCCACTCTAGCCCGAACTACTGGCTACACCTTC
>TRBJ1-3|.|TRBV18|TRBD1
CASSPTRQGWLPVSGNTIYF
TGTGCCAGCTCACCGACAAGACAGGGTTGGTTACCCGTCTCTGGAAACACCATATATTTT
>TRBJ2-2|.|TRBV15|TRBD2
CATSRDPAGGLNTGELFF
TGTGCCACCAGCAGAGATCCAGCGGGAGGGTTGAACACCGGGGAGCTGTTTTTT
>TRBJ2-5|.|TRBV4-2|TRBD2
CASSRALGEGNQETQYF
TGTGCCAGCAGCCGAGCTTTGGGGGAGGGAAACCAAGAGACCCAGTACTTC
>TRBJ2-1|once|TRBV7-2|TRBD2
CASSLGFAGGALRDEQFF
TGTGCCAGCAGCTTGGGTTTTGCGGGAGGGGCCTTAAGGGATGAGCAGTTCTTC
>TRBJ2-5|.|TRBV2|TRBD2
CASSGGGRGETQYF
TGTGCCAGCAGTGGGGGCGGGAGGGGTGAGACCCAGTACTTC
>TRBJ2-3|.|TRBV14|TRBD2
CASSLGMVAGPSTDTQYF
TGTGCCAGCAGCCTCGGGATGGTAGCGGGGCCTAGCACAGATACGCAGTATTTT
>TRBJ1-5|.|TRBV19|TRBD1
CASSTETGMSQPQHF
TGTGCCAGTAGTACTGAGACAGGGATGAGCCAGCCCCAGCATTTT
>TRBJ1-1|.|TRBV28|.
CASSLSRTEAFF
TGTGCCAGCAGTTTGTCTAGGACTGAAGCTTTCTTT
>TRBJ1-4|.|TRBV6-5|TRBD1
CASSYNRGNEKLFF
TGTGCCAGCAGTTACAACAGGGGGAACGAAAAACTGTTTTTT
>TRBJ2-5|.|TRBV3-1/TRBV3-2|.
CASSQAVSGQETQYF
TGTGCCAGCAGCCAAGCAGTTTCGGGCCAAGAGACCCAGTACTTC